This record looks at one T cell receptor (beta chain) sequence and its context. Sequencing was performed with immunoSEQ multiplex PCR; in TCRdb, only in-frame clones are kept and a portion is missing. The repertoire has 150,000 to 200,000 clones, 80% to 95% of them found once; the top ten carry around 2.3%. This sample is drawn from a study of T cell responses to AZD1222 COVID-19 vaccine. The V and J ends lost 5 bases and 8 bases, in that order; junction bases with no gene match: 7. Germline V lookup: CDR1 SEHNR, CDR2 FQNEAQ (reference sequence). This CDR3 spans 15 amino acids. This receptor was identified in an adult in good health. The V call is TRBV7-9, the J call TRBJ1-6, with 9 bases identical to TRBD1. Sequenced here: peripheral blood, sampled on day 0 of AZD1222 vaccination. Here the CDR3 DNA reads TGTGCCAGCAGCCGCCGGGACAGGGTGTATTCACCCCTCCACTTT. This gives the protein CASSRRDRVYSPLHF.